This is a list of T cell receptor beta chains from one sample in a study of shared clonotypes between healthy human individuals. Sequenced by immunoSEQ multiplex PCR; TCRdb stores in-frame clones only, minus some. The table has roughly 2.6 million clones, around 94% seen once. Sample: naive CD4+ T cells sorted from blood. Source of these receptors: a man aged 18 to 35 in good health. CDR3s include the opening cysteine and the closing phenylalanine or tryptophan. Fields, in order: J gene, V gene, D gene, clone size, CDR3 protein, CDR3 DNA. The D gene is left open where the match is weak. The size entry is marked missing in some rows and otherwise reads once, few, many or a size class.

TRBJ1-4,TRBV7-9,TRBD1,.,CASSLERYGTGNEKLFF,TGTGCCAGCAGCTTAGAACGATACGGGACAGGGAATGAAAAACTGTTTTTT
TRBJ1-5,TRBV6-5,.,once,CASSYKGYNQPQHF,TGTGCCAGCAGTTACAAGGGCTACAATCAGCCCCAGCATTTT
TRBJ1-2,TRBV2,.,.,CASSEATGNYGYTF,TGTGCCAGCAGTGAAGCAACAGGAAACTATGGCTACACCTTC
TRBJ2-4,TRBV6-5,.,few,CASSPPGGTKNIQYF,TGTGCCAGCAGTCCGCCTGGGGGGACCAAAAACATTCAGTACTTC
TRBJ2-3,TRBV21-1,.,.,CASTLLPSPPILAGPGDTQYF,TGTGCCAGCACCCTACTCCCATCCCCTCCAATCCTAGCGGGCCCGGGAGATACGCAGTATTTT
TRBJ2-7,TRBV7-8,.,.,CASSPDYHEQYF,TGTGCCAGCAGCCCGGACTACCACGAGCAGTACTTC
TRBJ2-7,TRBV11-2,.,.,CASSLSRAGAYEQYF,TGTGCCAGCAGCTTAAGTCGGGCAGGTGCGTACGAGCAGTACTTC
TRBJ2-7,TRBV6-5,.,.,CASSLDGATYEQYF,TGTGCCAGCAGTCTGGACGGAGCCACCTACGAGCAGTACTTC
TRBJ1-1,TRBV28,.,few,CASIRLGSEAFF,TGTGCCAGCATCCGTCTGGGATCTGAAGCTTTCTTT
TRBJ2-3,TRBV5-4,.,.,CASSWEVNTQYF,TGTGCCAGCAGCTGGGAGGTCAATACGCAGTATTTT
TRBJ2-5,TRBV5-1,.,.,CASSLGSGMAETQYF,TGCGCCAGCAGCTTGGGCTCAGGGATGGCAGAGACCCAGTACTTC
TRBJ2-1,TRBV19,TRBD2,.,CASSILTSGGTNEQFF,TGTGCCAGTAGTATCCTGACTAGCGGGGGGACTAATGAGCAGTTCTTC
TRBJ2-5,TRBV18,TRBD1,.,CASSPVSGTVQETQYF,TGTGCCAGCTCACCAGTCTCGGGGACAGTCCAAGAGACCCAGTACTTC
TRBJ2-6,TRBV19,.,.,CASSQPLPGSGANVLTF,TGTGCCAGTAGCCAACCCCTACCAGGATCTGGGGCCAACGTCCTGACTTTC
TRBJ2-7,TRBV19,.,.,CASSPRQDLNYEQYF,TGTGCCAGTAGTCCCCGACAGGACCTGAACTACGAGCAGTACTTC
TRBJ1-2,TRBV10-3,.,.,CAISEGGYGYTF,TGTGCCATCAGTGAAGGGGGCTATGGCTACACCTTC
TRBJ2-7,TRBV6-5,.,once,CASSYPTSHEQYF,TGTGCCAGCAGTTACCCGACTAGTCACGAGCAGTACTTC
TRBJ1-1,TRBV5-1,.,.,CASSRDTGNTEAFF,TGCGCCAGCAGCAGGGACACAGGGAACACTGAAGCTTTCTTT
TRBJ2-2,TRBV18,.,.,CASSPWASNTGELFF,TGTGCCAGCTCGCCTTGGGCCTCGAACACCGGGGAGCTGTTTTTT
TRBJ2-2,TRBV21-1,.,.,CATTYSRRTNTGELFF,TGTGCCACCACCTACTCTAGGCGGACGAACACCGGGGAGCTGTTTTTT
TRBJ2-7,TRBV7-2,.,.,CASSSEVGSGYEQYF,TGTGCCAGCAGCTCCGAGGTTGGGTCGGGCTACGAGCAGTACTTC
TRBJ2-2,TRBV7-9,.,.,CASRSDRWSNTGELFF,TGTGCCAGCAGATCCGACAGATGGTCGAACACCGGGGAGCTGTTTTTT
TRBJ1-5,TRBV7-4,.,.,CASSLKVEGGNQPQHF,TGTGCCAGCAGCTTAAAGGTCGAGGGAGGGAATCAGCCCCAGCATTTT
TRBJ2-7,TRBV6-6,.,.,CASSESYEQYF,TGTGCCAGCAGCGAGTCCTACGAGCAGTACTTC
TRBJ2-7,TRBV7-2,.,.,CASSLVRGGLYEQYF,TGTGCCAGCAGCTTAGTTCGGGGAGGTCTTTACGAGCAGTACTTC
TRBJ2-7,TRBV27,.,.,CASRLGASGPYEQYF,TGTGCCAGCAGGCTGGGGGCCAGCGGCCCCTACGAGCAGTACTTC
TRBJ1-2,TRBV29-1,TRBD1,.,CSVDRGTGSHYGYTF,TGCAGCGTTGACCGGGGGACAGGGTCCCACTATGGCTACACCTTC
TRBJ1-5,TRBV15,.,.,CATSRDPGFNQPQHF,TGTGCCACCAGCAGAGATCCAGGATTCAATCAGCCCCAGCATTTT
TRBJ1-2,TRBV28,.,.,CASSFDLDWDGYTF,TGTGCCAGCAGTTTCGACCTTGACTGGGATGGCTACACCTTC
TRBJ2-7,TRBV6-5,.,.,CASREVFSYEQYF,TGTGCCAGCAGGGAGGTATTTTCCTACGAGCAGTACTTC
TRBJ2-5,TRBV5-5,TRBD1,.,CASSLTRTGQETQYF,TGTGCCAGCAGCTTGACTCGGACAGGCCAAGAGACCCAGTACTTC
TRBJ2-5,TRBV9,.,.,CASSVGTETVSRGETQYF,TGTGCCAGCAGCGTAGGTACCGAGACAGTTTCTCGGGGAGAGACCCAGTACTTC
TRBJ1-6,TRBV7-3,.,.,CASSSGGVHSPLHF,TGTGCCAGCAGCTCCGGGGGTGTTCATTCACCCCTCCACTTT
TRBJ2-5,TRBV2,.,.,CASGRGVKETQYF,TGTGCCAGCGGCCGGGGCGTTAAGGAGACCCAGTACTTC
TRBJ2-7,TRBV5-1,.,.,CASSSQQGYEQYF,TGCGCCAGCAGCAGTCAACAGGGCTACGAGCAGTACTTC
TRBJ2-3,TRBV27,.,.,CASSWVGTDTQYF,TGTGCCAGCAGTTGGGTAGGCACAGATACGCAGTATTTT
TRBJ2-2,TRBV27,TRBD2,.,CASRRLGGKGPDTGELFF,TGTGCCAGCAGACGCCTGGGGGGGAAGGGGCCGGACACCGGGGAGCTGTTTTTT
TRBJ1-5,TRBV30,.,few,CAWSAGPGNQPQHF,TGTGCCTGGAGTGCAGGGCCGGGTAATCAGCCCCAGCATTTT
TRBJ1-1,TRBV15,.,.,CATSRVPGVNTEAFF,TGTGCCACCAGCAGGGTCCCAGGGGTGAACACTGAAGCTTTCTTT
TRBJ2-5,TRBV6-1,.,.,CASTGIYQETQYF,TGTGCCAGCACGGGGATATACCAAGAGACCCAGTACTTC
TRBJ2-5,TRBV18,TRBD1,.,CASSLTGAPQETQYF,TGTGCCAGCTCACTCACAGGGGCCCCCCAAGAGACCCAGTACTTC
TRBJ2-7,TRBV18,.,few,CASSSGTREQYF,TGTGCCAGCTCTTCCGGGACACGGGAGCAGTACTTC
TRBJ2-2,TRBV11-3,.,.,CASSLEGVDTGELFF,TGTGCCAGCAGCTTAGAAGGGGTGGACACCGGGGAGCTGTTTTTT
TRBJ1-4,TRBV29-1,TRBD1,once,CSVRRGQGDEKLFF,TGCAGCGTCCGCCGGGGGCAGGGGGATGAAAAACTGTTTTTT
TRBJ2-3,TRBV4-1,.,.,CASSSTGVGDTQYF,TGCGCCAGCAGCTCCACGGGAGTGGGAGATACGCAGTATTTT
TRBJ1-6,TRBV9,TRBD1,.,CASSGTGTGNSPLHF,TGTGCCAGCAGCGGAACCGGGACAGGCAATTCACCCCTCCACTTT
TRBJ1-2,TRBV28,.,.,CASSPPGGYTF,TGTGCCAGCAGCCCCCCGGGTGGCTACACCTTC
TRBJ1-5,TRBV7-2,.,once,CASSPVGSSNQPQHF,TGTGCCAGCAGCCCGGTGGGAAGTAGCAATCAGCCCCAGCATTTT
TRBJ2-5,TRBV10-3,.,.,CAISERGIQETQYF,TGTGCCATCAGTGAGAGGGGGATCCAAGAGACCCAGTACTTC
TRBJ2-2,TRBV30,TRBD1,.,CAWTNYRGPTGELFF,TGTGCCTGGACCAACTACAGGGGCCCCACCGGGGAGCTGTTTTTT
TRBJ1-6,TRBV7-2,.,.,CASTLDARDRANIYSPLHF,TGTGCCAGCACCCTGGACGCCCGGGACCGAGCCAATATTTATTCACCCCTCCACTTT
TRBJ2-6,TRBV14,TRBD1,.,CASSLVYKTGSGANVLTF,TGTGCCAGCAGCCTCGTCTATAAGACAGGGTCTGGGGCCAACGTCCTGACTTTC
TRBJ1-6,TRBV6-5,.,.,CASADELRGSPLHF,TGTGCCAGCGCCGATGAGCTAAGGGGTTCACCCCTCCACTTT